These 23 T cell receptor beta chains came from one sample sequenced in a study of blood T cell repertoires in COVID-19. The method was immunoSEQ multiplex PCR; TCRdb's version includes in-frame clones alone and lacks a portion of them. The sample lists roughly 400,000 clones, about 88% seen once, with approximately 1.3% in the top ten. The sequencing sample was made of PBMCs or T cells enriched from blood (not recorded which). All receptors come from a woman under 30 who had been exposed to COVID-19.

CDR3 DNA: TGTGCCAGCTCACCACGGCAGGCCTACGAGCAGTACTTC. Its protein is CASSPRQAYEQYF. The chain recombines TRBV18 with TRBJ2-7; D remains unclear. V dropped 1 base and J dropped 2 bases, with 6 bases sitting between them. This CDR3 is 13 amino acids long. Per germline, CDR1 KGHSH and CDR2 LQKENI.

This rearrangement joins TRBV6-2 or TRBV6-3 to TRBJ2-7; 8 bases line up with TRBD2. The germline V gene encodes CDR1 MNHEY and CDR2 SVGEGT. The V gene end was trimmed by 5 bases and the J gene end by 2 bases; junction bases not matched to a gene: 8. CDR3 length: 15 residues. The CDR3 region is CASSPFTGGTYEQYF. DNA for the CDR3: TGTGCCAGCAGTCCATTTACGGGGGGGACCTACGAGCAGTACTTC.

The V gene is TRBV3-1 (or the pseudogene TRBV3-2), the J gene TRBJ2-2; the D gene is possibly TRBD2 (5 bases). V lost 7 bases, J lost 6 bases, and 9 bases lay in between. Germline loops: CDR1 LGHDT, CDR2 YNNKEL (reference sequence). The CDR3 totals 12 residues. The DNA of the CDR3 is TGTGCCAGCAATCTAGCCCCCGGGGAGCTGTTTTTT. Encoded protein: CASNLAPGELFF.

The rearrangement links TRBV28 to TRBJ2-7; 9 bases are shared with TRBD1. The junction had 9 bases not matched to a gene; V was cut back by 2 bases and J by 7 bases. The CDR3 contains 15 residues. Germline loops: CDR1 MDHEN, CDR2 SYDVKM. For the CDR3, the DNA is TGTGCCAGCAGTTTAGGGACAGGGAGCCCTCGAGAGCAGTACTTC. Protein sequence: CASSLGTGSPREQYF.

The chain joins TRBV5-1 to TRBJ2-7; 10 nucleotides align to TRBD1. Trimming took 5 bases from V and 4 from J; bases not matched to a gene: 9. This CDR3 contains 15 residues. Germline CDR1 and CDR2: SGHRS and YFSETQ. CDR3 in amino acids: CASRYDRGRGYEQYF. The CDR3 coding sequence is TGCGCCAGCAGGTACGACAGGGGGCGCGGGTACGAGCAGTACTTC. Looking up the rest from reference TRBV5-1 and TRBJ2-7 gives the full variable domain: KAGVTQTPRYLIKTRGQQVTLSCSPISGHRSVSWYQQTPGQGLQFLFEYFSETQRNKGNFPGRFSGRQFSNSRSEMNVSTLELGDSALYLCASRYDRGRGYEQYFGPGTRLTVT.

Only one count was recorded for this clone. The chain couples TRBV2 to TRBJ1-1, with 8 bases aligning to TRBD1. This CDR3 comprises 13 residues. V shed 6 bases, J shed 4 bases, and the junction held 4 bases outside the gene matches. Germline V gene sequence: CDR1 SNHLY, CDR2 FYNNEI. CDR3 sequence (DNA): TGTGCCAGCAGCCTTACAGGGGGCACTGAAGCTTTCTTT. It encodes CASSLTGGTEAFF.

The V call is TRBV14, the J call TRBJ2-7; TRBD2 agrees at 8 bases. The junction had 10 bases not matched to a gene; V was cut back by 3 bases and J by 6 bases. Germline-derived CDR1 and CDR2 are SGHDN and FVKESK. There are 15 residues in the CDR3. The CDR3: CASSQLKTGTSEQYF. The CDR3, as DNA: TGTGCCAGCAGCCAGCTTAAGACCGGGACTAGCGAGCAGTACTTC.

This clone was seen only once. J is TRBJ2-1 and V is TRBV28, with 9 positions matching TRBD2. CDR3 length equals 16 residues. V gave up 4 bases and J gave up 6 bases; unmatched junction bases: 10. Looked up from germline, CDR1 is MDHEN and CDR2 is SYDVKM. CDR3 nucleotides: TGTGCCAGCAGTTCCGCAGTAGCGGGAGATTTCAATGAGCAGTTCTTC. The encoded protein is CASSSAVAGDFNEQFF. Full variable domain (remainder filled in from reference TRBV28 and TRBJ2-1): DVKVTQSSRYLVKRTGEKVFLECVQDMDHENMFWYRQDPGLGLRLIYFSYDVKMKEKGDIPEGYSVSREKKERFSLILESASTNQTSMYLCASSSAVAGDFNEQFFGPGTRLTVL.

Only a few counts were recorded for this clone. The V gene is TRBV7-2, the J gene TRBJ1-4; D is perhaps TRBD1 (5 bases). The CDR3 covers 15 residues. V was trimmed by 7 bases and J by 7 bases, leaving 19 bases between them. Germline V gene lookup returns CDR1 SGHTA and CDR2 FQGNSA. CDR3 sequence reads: CASTLRAGGGEKLFF. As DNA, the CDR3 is TGTGCCAGCACCCTTAGGGCAGGCGGGGGTGAAAAACTGTTTTTT.

The CDR3 spells CASSSGATGELFF. In nucleotides, the CDR3 is TGTGCCAGCAGTTCAGGGGCAACCGGGGAGCTGTTTTTT. The chain couples TRBV6-6 to TRBJ2-2, with D possibly being TRBD1 (6 bases). The CDR3 runs to 13 residues. The germline V and J ends were trimmed by 4 bases and 5 bases, with 8 bases remaining between them. Germline V gene data show CDR1 as MNHNY and CDR2 as SVGAGI (reference sequence).

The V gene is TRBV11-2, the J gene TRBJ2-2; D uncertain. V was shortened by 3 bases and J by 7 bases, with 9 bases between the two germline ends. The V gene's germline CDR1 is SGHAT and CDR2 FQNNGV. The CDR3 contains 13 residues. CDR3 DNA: TGTGCCAGCAGCTTGGTAGTCTACGGGGAGCTGTTTTTT. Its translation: CASSLVVYGELFF.

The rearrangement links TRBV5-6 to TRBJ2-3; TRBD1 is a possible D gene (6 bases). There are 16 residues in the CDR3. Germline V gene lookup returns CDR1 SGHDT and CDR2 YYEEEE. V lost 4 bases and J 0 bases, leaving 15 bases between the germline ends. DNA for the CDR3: TGTGCCAGCAGCGACCGGACAGTGTTTAGCACAGATACGCAGTATTTT. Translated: CASSDRTVFSTDTQYF. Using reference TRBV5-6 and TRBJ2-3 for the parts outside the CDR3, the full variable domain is DAGVTQSPTHLIKTRGQQVTLRCSPKSGHDTVSWYQQALGQGPQFIFQYYEEEERQRGNFPDRFSGHQFPNYSSELNVNALLLGDSALYLCASSDRTVFSTDTQYFGPGTRLTVL.

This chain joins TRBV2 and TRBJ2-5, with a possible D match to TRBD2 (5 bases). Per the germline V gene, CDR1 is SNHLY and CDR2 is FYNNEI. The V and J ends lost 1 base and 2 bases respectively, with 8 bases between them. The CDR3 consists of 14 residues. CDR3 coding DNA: TGTGCCAGCAGTGAAGTTGGGAGTCAAGAGACCCAGTACTTC. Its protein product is CASSEVGSQETQYF. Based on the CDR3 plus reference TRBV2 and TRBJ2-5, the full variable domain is EPEVTQTPSHQVTQMGQEVILRCVPISNHLYFYWYRQILGQKVEFLVSFYNNEISEKSEIFDDQFSVERPDGSNFTLKIRSTKLEDSAMYFCASSEVGSQETQYFGPGTRLLVL.

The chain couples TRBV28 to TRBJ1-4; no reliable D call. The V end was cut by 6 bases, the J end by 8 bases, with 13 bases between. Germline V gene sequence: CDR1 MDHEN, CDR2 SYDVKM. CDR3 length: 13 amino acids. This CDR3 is CASREGNGEKLFF. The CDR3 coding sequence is TGTGCCAGCAGAGAGGGAAATGGAGAAAAACTGTTTTTT.

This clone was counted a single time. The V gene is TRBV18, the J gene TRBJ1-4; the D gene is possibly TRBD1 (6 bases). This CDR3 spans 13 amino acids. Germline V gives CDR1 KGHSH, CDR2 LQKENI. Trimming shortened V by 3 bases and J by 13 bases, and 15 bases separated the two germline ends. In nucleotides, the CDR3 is TGTGCCAGCTCACCGGACAGTGGTGCTAGACTGTTTTTT. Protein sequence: CASSPDSGARLFF.

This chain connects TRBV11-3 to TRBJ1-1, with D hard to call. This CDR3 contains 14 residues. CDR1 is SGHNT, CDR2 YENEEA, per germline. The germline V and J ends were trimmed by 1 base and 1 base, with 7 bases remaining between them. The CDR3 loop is CASSLGGQNTEAFF. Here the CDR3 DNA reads TGTGCCAGCAGCTTAGGAGGGCAGAACACTGAAGCTTTCTTT.

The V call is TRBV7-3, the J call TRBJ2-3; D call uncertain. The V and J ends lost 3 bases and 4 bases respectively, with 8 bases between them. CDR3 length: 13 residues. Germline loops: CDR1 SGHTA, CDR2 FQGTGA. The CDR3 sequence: CASSFQAPDTQYF. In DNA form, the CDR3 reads TGTGCCAGCAGCTTCCAGGCCCCAGATACGCAGTATTTT.

CDR3 amino acids: CASRLRGGITDTQYF. The CDR3 nucleotides are TGCGCCAGTAGGCTTCGGGGAGGGATCACAGATACGCAGTATTTT. The V gene is TRBV5-1, the J gene TRBJ2-3; 7 bases are shared with TRBD2. The length of the CDR3 is 15 residues. Unmatched junction bases numbered 11, after V lost 8 bases and J lost 2 bases. Germline CDR1 is SGHRS and CDR2 is YFSETQ.

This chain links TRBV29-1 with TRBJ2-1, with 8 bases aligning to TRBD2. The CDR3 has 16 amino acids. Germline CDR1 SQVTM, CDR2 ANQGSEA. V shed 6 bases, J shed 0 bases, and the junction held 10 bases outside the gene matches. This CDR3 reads CSVRTSLMSSYNEQFF. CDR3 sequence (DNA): TGCAGCGTCCGGACTAGCCTCATGAGCTCCTACAATGAGCAGTTCTTC.

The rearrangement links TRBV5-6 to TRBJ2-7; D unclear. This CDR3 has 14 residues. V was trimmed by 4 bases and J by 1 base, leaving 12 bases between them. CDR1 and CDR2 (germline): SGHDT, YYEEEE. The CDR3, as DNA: TGTGCCAGCAGCCCCTCGAAGGAGTCCTACGAGCAGTACTTC. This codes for CASSPSKESYEQYF.

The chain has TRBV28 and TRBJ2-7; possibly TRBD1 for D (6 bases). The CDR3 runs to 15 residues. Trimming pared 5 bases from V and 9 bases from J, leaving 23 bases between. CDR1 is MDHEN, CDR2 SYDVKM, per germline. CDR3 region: CASSNLKHREAPQYF. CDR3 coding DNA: TGTGCCAGCAGTAACCTGAAGCACAGGGAAGCTCCGCAGTACTTC.

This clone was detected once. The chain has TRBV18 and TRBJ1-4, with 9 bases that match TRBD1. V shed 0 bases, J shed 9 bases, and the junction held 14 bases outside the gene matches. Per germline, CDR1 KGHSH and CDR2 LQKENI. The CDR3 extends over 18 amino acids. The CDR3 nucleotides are TGTGCCAGCTCACCACCGTTAACAGGGGGCCTCAGCGGGCAAAAACTGTTTTTT. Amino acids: CASSPPLTGGLSGQKLFF.

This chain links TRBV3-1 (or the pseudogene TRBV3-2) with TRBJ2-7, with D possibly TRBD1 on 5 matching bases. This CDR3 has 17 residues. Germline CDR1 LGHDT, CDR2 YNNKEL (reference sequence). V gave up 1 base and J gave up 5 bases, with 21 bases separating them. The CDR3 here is CASSQGEGAGHPHEQYF. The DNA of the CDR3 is TGTGCCAGCAGCCAAGGTGAAGGGGCCGGCCACCCCCACGAGCAGTACTTC.